Sequencing of this T cell receptor (beta chain) was carried out in a study of blood T cell repertoires in COVID-19. About the study: Researchers got acute and convalescent COVID-19 samples from the United States, Italy and Spain. T cells, B-cell-depleted T cells, or PBMCs supplied cDNA or gDNA.

Trimming pared 1 base from V and 3 bases from J, leaving 6 bases between. CDR1 and CDR2 from the germline V gene are SGHAT and FQNNGV. The CDR3 is made up of 13 amino acids. Original processing notes: Reference gene primers were amplified, and this amplification served to estimate nucleated cell counts. Here immunoSEQ multiplex PCR was the method, and the copy in TCRdb shows in-frame clones only, minus some. V, J and clone size were drawn from that table, and D and trimming were deduced from the DNA. Of 23,000 or so clones listed, 81% are singletons. The clonotype was recovered from a man between 65 and 85 years old with acute or convalescent COVID-19. The chain recombines TRBV11-2 with TRBJ1-2; D unclear. Sequencing was done on a sample of peripheral blood. CDR3 residues: CASSLVSDYGYTF. The CDR3, as DNA: TGTGCCAGCAGCTTAGTGTCAGACTATGGCTACACCTTC. The full variable domain, rest sourced from reference TRBV11-2 and TRBJ1-2, is EAGVAQSPRYKIIEKRQSVAFWCNPISGHATLYWYQQILGQGPKLLIQFQNNGVVDDSQLPKDRFSAERLKGVDSTLKIQPAKLEDSAVYLCASSLVSDYGYTFGSGTRLTVV.